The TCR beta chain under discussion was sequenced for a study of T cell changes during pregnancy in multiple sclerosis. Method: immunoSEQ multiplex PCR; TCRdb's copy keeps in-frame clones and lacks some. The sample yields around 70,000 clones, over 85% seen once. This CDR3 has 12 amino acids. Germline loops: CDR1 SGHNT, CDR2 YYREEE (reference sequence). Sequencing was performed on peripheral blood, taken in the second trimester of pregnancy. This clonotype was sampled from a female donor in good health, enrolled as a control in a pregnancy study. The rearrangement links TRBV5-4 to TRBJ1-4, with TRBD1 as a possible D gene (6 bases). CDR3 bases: TGTGGCAGGCGGCAGGGGTCCTCAAAACTGTTTTTT. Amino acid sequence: CGRRQGSSKLFF.